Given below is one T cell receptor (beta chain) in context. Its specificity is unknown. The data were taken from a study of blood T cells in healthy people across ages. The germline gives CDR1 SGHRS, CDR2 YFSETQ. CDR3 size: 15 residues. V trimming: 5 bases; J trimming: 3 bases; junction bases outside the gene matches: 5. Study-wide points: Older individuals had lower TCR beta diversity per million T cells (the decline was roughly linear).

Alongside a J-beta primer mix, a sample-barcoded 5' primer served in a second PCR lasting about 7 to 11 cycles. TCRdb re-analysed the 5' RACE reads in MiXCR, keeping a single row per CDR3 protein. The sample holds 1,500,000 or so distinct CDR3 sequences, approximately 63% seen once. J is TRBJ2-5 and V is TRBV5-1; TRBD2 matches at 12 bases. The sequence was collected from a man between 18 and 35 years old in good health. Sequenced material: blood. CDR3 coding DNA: TGCGCCAGCAGGCCGGGACTAGCGGGTGAAGAGACCCAGTACTTC. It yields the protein CASRPGLAGEETQYF.